This paragraph covers one T cell receptor (beta chain) sequence. This sample stems from a study of blood T cell repertoires in COVID-19. Looking at the study overall: The United States, Italy and Spain were the sources of the acute and convalescent COVID-19 samples. PBMCs, B-cell-depleted T cells, or T cells provided the cDNA or gDNA that made up the material.

Original data processing: Reference gene primer amplification in the assay estimated nucleated cell counts. The protocol was immunoSEQ multiplex PCR, while the TCRdb copy is restricted to in-frame clones and leaves out a portion. V and J calls and clone size are those listed in that table; D and trimming were worked out from the DNA. The repertoire has a few hundred thousand clones, roughly 89% of them found once; the top ten carry 4.6%. Material for sequencing was peripheral blood. The TCR originated in a woman aged 40 to 55 who had recovered from COVID-19.

The chain's CDR3 is CATSDLREGPNEQFF. DNA for the CDR3: TGTGCCACCAGTGATTTGCGGGAGGGCCCCAATGAGCAGTTCTTC. The chain carries TRBV24-1 and TRBJ2-1; 8 bases match TRBD2. Germline V CDR1 and CDR2: KGHDR, SFDVKD. V dropped 0 bases and J dropped 6; count of bases not matched to a gene: 3. The CDR3 contains 15 residues.